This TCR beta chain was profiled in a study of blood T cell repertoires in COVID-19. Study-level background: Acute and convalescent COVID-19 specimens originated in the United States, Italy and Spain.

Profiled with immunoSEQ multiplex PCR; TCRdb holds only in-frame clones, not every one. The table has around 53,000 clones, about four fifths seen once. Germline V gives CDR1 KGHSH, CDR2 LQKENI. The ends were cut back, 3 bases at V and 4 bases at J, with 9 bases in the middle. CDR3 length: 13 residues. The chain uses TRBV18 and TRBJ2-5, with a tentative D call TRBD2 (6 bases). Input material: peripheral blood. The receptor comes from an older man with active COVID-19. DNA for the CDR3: TGTGCCAGCTCACCCAGGCGGGGAGAGACCCAGTACTTC. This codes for CASSPRRGETQYF.